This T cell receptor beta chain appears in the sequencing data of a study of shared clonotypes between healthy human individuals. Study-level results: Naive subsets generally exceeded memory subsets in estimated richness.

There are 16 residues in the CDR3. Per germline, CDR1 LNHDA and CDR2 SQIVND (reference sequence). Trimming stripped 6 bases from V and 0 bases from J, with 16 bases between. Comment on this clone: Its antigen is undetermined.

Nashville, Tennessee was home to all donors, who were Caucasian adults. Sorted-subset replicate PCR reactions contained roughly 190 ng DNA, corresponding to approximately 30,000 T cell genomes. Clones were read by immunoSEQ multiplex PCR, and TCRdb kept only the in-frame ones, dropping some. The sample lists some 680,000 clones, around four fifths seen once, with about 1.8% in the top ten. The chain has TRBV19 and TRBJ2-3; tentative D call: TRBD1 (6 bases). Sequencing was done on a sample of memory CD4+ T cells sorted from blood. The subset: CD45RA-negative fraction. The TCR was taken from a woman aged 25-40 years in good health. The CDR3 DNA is TGTGCCAGTAGAAGGACAGCCCGAACTAGCACAGATACGCAGTATTTT. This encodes CASRRTARTSTDTQYF.